The next 27 T cell receptor beta chains were all read from a single sample in a study of a mutant IDH1 vaccine in newly diagnosed glioma. Produced via immunoSEQ multiplex PCR; TCRdb's table is partial and in-frame only. The data hold about 16,000 clones, with roughly 95% observed a single time. Time point defined: baseline, week 1 (first vaccination visit). As for treatment: pre-vaccination baseline after standard-of-care therapy. The specimen comprised peripheral blood mononuclear cells (PBMCs), sampled from a glioma patient treated with radiotherapy, temozolomide or both. Source of these receptors: a woman between 18 and 30 years old with glioma. Some clones in this sample may be carry-over from other donors' samples.

The rearrangement links TRBV29-1 to TRBJ2-1, with D possibly called TRBD1 or TRBD2 (5 bases each). CDR1 SQVTM and CDR2 ANQGSEA come from the germline V gene. The CDR3 sequence is 14 residues long. Trimming removed 3 bases from V and 6 bases from J, with 15 bases in between. CDR3 residues: CSVERGFSSNEQFF. CDR3 DNA sequence: TGCAGCGTTGAGAGGGGTTTTAGTAGCAATGAGCAGTTCTTC.

This sequence joins TRBV4-2 and TRBJ2-1, with D possibly TRBD1 on 6 matching bases. V shed 0 bases and J shed 2 bases, with 11 bases lying between them. Germline lookup yields CDR1 LGHNA and CDR2 YNFKEQ. The CDR3 length is 16 residues. The CDR3 DNA follows: TGTGCCAGCAGCCAAGATTACGGGGACACCTACAATGAGCAGTTCTTC. Protein product: CASSQDYGDTYNEQFF.

J is TRBJ2-3 and V is TRBV11-3, with 7 nucleotides matching TRBD2. J was trimmed by 5 bases and V by 1 base; bases with no gene match: 15. CDR1 and CDR2 from the germline V gene are SGHNT and YENEEA. There are 18 residues in the CDR3. The CDR3 DNA sequence: TGTGCCAGCAGCTTAGCATCTAAAGCGGGGAGCGGAGGAGATACGCAGTATTTT. Its protein product is CASSLASKAGSGGDTQYF.

The V and J genes are TRBV7-6 and TRBJ2-3; D not resolved. With 8 bases removed from V and 0 bases from J, the gap between germline ends came to 15 bases. From germline, CDR1 is SGHVS and CDR2 FNYEAQ. CDR3 length: 15 residues. As DNA, the CDR3 is TGTGCCAGCTCCTCTCCTACCAGGAGCACAGATACGCAGTATTTT. It is translated as CASSSPTRSTDTQYF.

V usage is TRBV7-8 and J usage is TRBJ2-7, with D uncertain. CDR3 length: 11 residues. Trimming left V 0 bases short and J 7 bases short, with 4 bases between. Germline lookup yields CDR1 SGHVS and CDR2 FQNEAQ. The CDR3 here is CASSLAAEQYF. The DNA for the CDR3 is TGTGCCAGCAGCTTAGCGGCTGAGCAGTACTTC.

The chain has TRBV10-3 and TRBJ2-4, with D possibly TRBD2 on 7 matching bases. V gave up 11 bases and J gave up 1 base, with 18 bases separating them. CDR1 and CDR2 (germline): ENHRY, SYGVKD. This CDR3 is 15 amino acids long. CDR3 protein: CAPKKGGQAKNIQYF. DNA for the CDR3: TGTGCCCCCAAAAAGGGGGGGCAGGCCAAAAACATTCAGTACTTC.

This clone was observed a single time. The chain has TRBV27 and TRBJ1-1; a possible D gene is TRBD1 (5 bases). Trimming left V 2 bases short and J 4 bases short, with 11 bases between. Germline V gives CDR1 MNHEY, CDR2 SMNVEV (reference sequence). CDR3 size: 14 residues. The CDR3 spells CASSLRGGGTEAFF. The CDR3 DNA reads as TGTGCCAGCAGTTTACGGGGGGGAGGCACTGAAGCTTTCTTT.

V and J are TRBV27 and TRBJ1-4, with D possibly being TRBD1 (6 bases). Between the trimmed V and J ends, which lost 5 bases and 5 bases, there was a span of 18 bases. The CDR3 extends over 16 amino acids. Looked up from germline, CDR1 is MNHEY and CDR2 is SMNVEV (reference sequence). The CDR3 nucleotides read TGTGCCAGCAGTCCATATGCAGGGGTCGGGAATGAAAAACTGTTTTTT. Protein: CASSPYAGVGNEKLFF.

The chain joins TRBV19 to TRBJ1-2; D may be TRBD1 (6 bases). This CDR3 has 12 residues. V was clipped by 7 bases and J by 3 bases, with 9 bases between them. Germline V gene lookup returns CDR1 LNHDA and CDR2 SQIVND (reference sequence). CDR3: CASKQGDYGYTF. The CDR3 nucleotides read TGTGCCAGTAAACAGGGAGACTATGGCTACACCTTC.

This clone was seen only once. The chain has TRBV19 and TRBJ2-1; D remains ambiguous. CDR3 length: 14 amino acids. Germline CDR1 and CDR2: LNHDA and SQIVND (reference sequence). Trimming left V 5 bases short and J 1 base short, with 9 bases between. The CDR3 loop is CASSPPRSYNEQFF. The CDR3, as DNA: TGTGCCAGTAGTCCCCCCCGGTCCTACAATGAGCAGTTCTTC.

V and J are TRBV7-9 and TRBJ2-7; D gene uncertain. The CDR3 is made up of 13 amino acids. Germline V CDR1 and CDR2: SEHNR, FQNEAQ (reference sequence). V dropped 5 bases and J dropped 3 bases, with 11 bases sitting between them. For the CDR3, the DNA is TGTGCCAGCAGCCCCGCACTTTACTACGAGCAGTACTTC. Translating it yields CASSPALYYEQYF.

The genes are TRBV11-3 and TRBJ2-2, with D unclear. This CDR3 region has 13 residues. Germline V lookup: CDR1 SGHNT, CDR2 YENEEA. Trimming removed 5 bases from V and 7 bases from J, with 11 bases in between. Written as DNA, the CDR3 is TGTGCCAGCAGCCTCGACGGTTACGGGGAGCTGTTTTTT. Amino acids: CASSLDGYGELFF.

This clone was counted a single time. The V gene is TRBV7-9, the J gene TRBJ2-2, with D possibly being TRBD1 (5 bases). This CDR3 is 13 amino acids long. V lost 5 bases to trimming and J lost 6 bases, with 10 bases between them. Germline lookup yields CDR1 SEHNR and CDR2 FQNEAQ (reference sequence). The CDR3 DNA sequence: TGTGCCAGCAGCCCCCGACAGTCCGGGGAGCTGTTTTTT. Protein sequence: CASSPRQSGELFF.

CDR3 sequence reads: CASSLEQRNTGELFF. CDR3 coding DNA: TGTGCCAGCAGCTTGGAACAGCGTAACACCGGGGAGCTGTTTTTT. The genes are TRBV5-6 and TRBJ2-2; D gene unclear. This CDR3 is built from 15 residues. CDR1 is SGHDT, CDR2 YYEEEE, per germline. V was cut by 0 bases and J by 2 bases, with 8 bases left in between.

This chain's CDR3 is CASSSSDRVEQYF. The CDR3 nucleotides read TGTGCCAGTAGTAGCTCAGACAGGGTCGAGCAGTACTTC. This chain links TRBV19 with TRBJ2-7; 7 bases line up with TRBD1. The length of the CDR3 is 13 residues. Germline loops: CDR1 LNHDA, CDR2 SQIVND (reference sequence). V was pared by 4 bases and J by 6 bases, with 6 bases of the junction left unmatched.

The J gene is TRBJ1-1, the V gene TRBV7-9; the D gene is possibly TRBD1 (6 bases). The CDR3 runs 16 residues. Trimming took off 5 bases at V and 4 bases at J, with 20 bases between the two ends. Germline CDR1 SEHNR, CDR2 FQNEAQ (reference sequence). The CDR3 DNA reads as TGTGCCAGCAGCCGGGGGAAGGACAGAAGGAGCACTGAAGCTTTCTTT. It specifies CASSRGKDRRSTEAFF.

The V and J genes are TRBV30 and TRBJ2-4, with 8 bases identical to TRBD1. This CDR3 has 14 amino acids. Unmatched junction bases numbered 4, after V lost 5 bases and J lost 1 base. Per the germline V gene, CDR1 is GTSNPN and CDR2 is SVGIG (reference sequence). CDR3 coding DNA: TGTGCCTGGGCAGGGGGCTTGGCCAAAAACATTCAGTACTTC. Translating gives CAWAGGLAKNIQYF.

The J gene is TRBJ1-6, the V gene TRBV10-3; D may be TRBD1 (5 bases). Trimming removed 2 bases at V and 10 bases at J, with 21 bases between. The CDR3 loop spans 17 amino acids. Looked up from germline, CDR1 is ENHRY and CDR2 is SYGVKD. This CDR3 reads CAISERRGTFLYSPLHF. The CDR3 DNA reads as TGTGCCATCAGTGAGCGCCGGGGGACTTTTCTATACTCACCCCTCCACTTT.

This chain joins TRBV5-6 and TRBJ2-7; possible D gene TRBD1, 5 bases. The CDR3 covers 16 residues. Looked up from germline, CDR1 is SGHDT and CDR2 is YYEEEE. V lost 0 bases and J 2 bases, leaving 15 bases between the germline ends. CDR3 sequence reads: CASSLGGGGTPYEQYF. The CDR3 coding sequence is TGTGCCAGCAGCTTGGGGGGCGGCGGAACCCCCTACGAGCAGTACTTC.

J is TRBJ1-1 and V is TRBV6-5; D is ambiguous. In germline, CDR1 is MNHEY, CDR2 SVGAGI. The CDR3 consists of 14 residues. V shed 5 bases and J shed 1 base, with 11 bases lying between them. The CDR3 loop is CASSLTRQNTEAFF. As DNA, the CDR3 is TGTGCCAGCAGTCTGACCCGACAGAACACTGAAGCTTTCTTT.

V and J are TRBV7-9 and TRBJ2-7; D is perhaps TRBD2 (5 bases). V shed 5 bases and J shed 7 bases, with 15 bases lying between them. The CDR3 is 13 residues long. Germline CDR1 is SEHNR and CDR2 is FQNEAQ (reference sequence). The CDR3 here is CASSTSDGKEQYF. CDR3 bases: TGTGCCAGCAGCACCTCGGACGGGAAAGAGCAGTACTTC.

The chain joins TRBV7-2 to TRBJ2-3, with TRBD2 as a possible D gene (5 bases). The germline V gene encodes CDR1 SGHTA and CDR2 FQGNSA. Trimming took 0 bases from V and 7 from J, leaving 14 bases between them. The CDR3 length is 15 residues. CDR3 amino acids: CASSLAGNRDNTQYF. The CDR3 DNA is TGTGCCAGCAGCTTAGCCGGGAACAGAGATAATACGCAGTATTTT.

V gene TRBV29-1 combines with J gene TRBJ2-7, with a possible D match to TRBD1 (6 bases). CDR3 length equals 12 residues. V was shortened by 7 bases and J by 2 bases, with 12 bases between the two germline ends. Germline V lookup: CDR1 SQVTM, CDR2 ANQGSEA. The CDR3 DNA is TGCAGCGGGCAGGGGACAACCTACGAGCAGTACTTC. Amino acids: CSGQGTTYEQYF.

V is TRBV28 and J is TRBJ2-5; D gene unclear. Germline values: CDR1 MDHEN, CDR2 SYDVKM. Between the trimmed V and J ends, which lost 2 bases and 0 bases, there was a span of 7 bases. This CDR3 has 14 amino acids. CDR3 in amino acids: CASSLPRYQETQYF. CDR3 nucleotides: TGTGCCAGCAGTTTACCCAGGTACCAAGAGACCCAGTACTTC.

The rearrangement links TRBV10-3 to TRBJ1-2; 8 bases are a match to TRBD1. V lost 4 bases and J lost 4; bases outside the gene matches: 11. This CDR3 has 16 amino acids. Per the germline V gene, CDR1 is ENHRY and CDR2 is SYGVKD. CDR3 nucleotide sequence: TGTGCCATCAGTGCACCCGACAGGGGCGGAGGCTATGGCTACACCTTC. As protein: CAISAPDRGGGYGYTF.

This sequence joins TRBV11-1 and TRBJ2-6; 9 positions match TRBD1. J lost 1 base, V lost 2 bases, and 3 bases had no gene match. Germline V CDR1 and CDR2: SGHAT, FQDESV (reference sequence). The CDR3 spans 17 residues. The CDR3 spells CASSLWDRASGANVLTF. CDR3 nucleotides: TGTGCCAGCAGCTTATGGGACAGGGCTTCTGGGGCCAACGTCCTGACTTTC.

With regard to this clone: An end of the junction does not agree with germline; a read error may underlie this. The chain recombines TRBV7-7 with TRBJ1-1, with 8 bases matching TRBD1. The CDR3 runs 14 residues. From germline, CDR1 is SSHAT and CDR2 FNYEAQ (reference sequence). CDR3 bases: TGTGCTAGCAGCCCGGACAGGGTTACCACTGAAGCTTTCTTT. Translated: CASSPDRVTTEAFF. The entire variable domain, with the rest obtained from reference TRBV7-7 and TRBJ1-1, is as follows: GAGVSQSPRYKVTKRGQDVTLRCDPISSHATLYWYQQALGQGPEFLTYFNYEAQPDKSGLPSDRFSAERPEGSISTLTIQRTEQRDSAMYRCASSPDRVTTEAFFGQGTRLTVV.